Each of the 22 T cell receptor beta chains below was sequenced from the same sample in a study of cytomegalovirus exposure and HLA in healthy donors. PCR amplification relied on 60 Vbeta primers (plus 13 Jbeta primers). Assay used: immunoSEQ multiplex PCR; TCRdb lists only in-frame clones, some missing. The sample includes 80,000 to 100,000 clones, around 75% of them seen just once. Sequences were obtained from PBMCs. These receptors came from a man between 18 and 29 years old in good health and CMV-seropositive.

CDR3 protein: CASSLDRGQPQHF. CDR3 coding DNA: TGTGCCAGCAGCCTGGACAGGGGTCAGCCCCAGCATTTT. The J gene is TRBJ1-5, the V gene TRBV7-2, with 9 bases lining up with TRBD1. Germline lookup yields CDR1 SGHTA and CDR2 FQGNSA. CDR3 length: 13 amino acids. V shed 5 bases and J 6 bases; nucleotides not matched to a gene: 2.

DNA of the CDR3: TGCGCCAGCAGCTTTTCACCGACCGGGACAGGGAATCAGCCCCAGCATTTT. The encoded protein is CASSFSPTGTGNQPQHF. The V and J genes are TRBV5-1 and TRBJ1-5; 9 nucleotides align to TRBD1. Germline values: CDR1 SGHRS, CDR2 YFSETQ. J lost 4 bases, V lost 2 bases, and 10 bases had no gene match. The CDR3 has 17 residues.

This clone was counted between two and nine times. The J gene is TRBJ2-7, the V gene TRBV5-1; perhaps TRBD2 as D (7 bases). Trimming left V 3 bases short and J 4 bases short, with 23 bases between. This CDR3 has 17 amino acids. Germline CDR1 reads SGHRS; CDR2 reads YFSETQ. In DNA form, the CDR3 reads TGCGCCAGCAGCTCACTCCTACAGGGAGGGTCAGGTTACGAGCAGTACTTC. This codes for CASSSLLQGGSGYEQYF.

This clone has more than one count but fewer than ten. J is TRBJ2-6 and V is TRBV9; TRBD2 aligns across 14 bases. CDR1 and CDR2 from the germline V gene are SGDLS and YYNGEE. There are 19 residues in the CDR3. Trimming removed 4 bases from V and 2 bases from J; junction bases left unmatched: 8. CDR3 DNA: TGTGCCAGCAGCTCGGGACTAGCGGGGGCCCACCCTGGGGCCAACGTCCTGACTTTC. Translating gives CASSSGLAGAHPGANVLTF.

This clone was detected a few times. The rearrangement uses TRBV29-1 and TRBJ1-1, with D perhaps TRBD1 (5 bases). Trimming took 4 bases from V and 0 from J, leaving 15 bases between them. This CDR3 is 15 amino acids long. Per the germline V gene, CDR1 is SQVTM and CDR2 is ANQGSEA. CDR3 sequence: CSVVGRQRMNTEAFF. DNA for the CDR3: TGCAGCGTTGTGGGTAGACAGAGGATGAACACTGAAGCTTTCTTT.

This clone was picked up one time. The V and J genes are TRBV15 and TRBJ2-1, with D perhaps TRBD1 (6 bases). Germline loops: CDR1 LNHNV, CDR2 YYDKDF (reference sequence). V was pared by 3 bases and J by 6 bases, with 18 bases between. This CDR3 spans 16 amino acids. The CDR3 here is CATSRGAGDGRNEQFF. DNA of the CDR3: TGTGCCACCAGCAGGGGCGCAGGGGACGGTCGCAATGAGCAGTTCTTC.

This chain uses TRBV5-1 with TRBJ2-1, with D possibly being TRBD2 (6 bases). This CDR3 comprises 14 residues. The V end was cut by 0 bases, the J end by 6 bases, with 10 bases between. Germline V gives CDR1 SGHRS, CDR2 YFSETQ. Here the CDR3 reads CASSLGGASNEQFF. The DNA for the CDR3 is TGCGCCAGCAGCTTGGGCGGGGCCTCCAATGAGCAGTTCTTC.

This chain uses TRBV30 with TRBJ2-3, with 8 bases lining up with TRBD1. J was trimmed by 4 bases and V by 0 bases; bases with no gene match: 15. The germline V gene has CDR1 GTSNPN and CDR2 SVGIG (reference sequence). The CDR3 spans 18 residues. The CDR3, as DNA: TGTGCCTGGAGTGTAATCGGTGGTCGGACAGGGATTCCAGATACGCAGTATTTT. It is translated as CAWSVIGGRTGIPDTQYF. The variable domain in full, completed from reference TRBV30 and TRBJ2-3, reads SQTIHQWPATLVQPVGSPLSLECTVEGTSNPNLYWYRQAAGRGLQLLFYSVGIGQISSEVPQNLSASRPQDRQFILSSKKLLLSDSGFYLCAWSVIGGRTGIPDTQYFGPGTRLTVL.

The rearrangement uses TRBV27 and TRBJ2-2; 7 bases map to TRBD1. CDR1 MNHEY and CDR2 SMNVEV come from the germline V gene (reference sequence). This CDR3 contains 14 residues. Trimming took 4 bases from V and 5 from J; bases not matched to a gene: 4. CDR3 sequence: CASSYYRGTGELFF. CDR3 in DNA: TGTGCCAGCAGTTACTACAGGGGAACCGGGGAGCTGTTTTTT.

The chain employs TRBV5-1 and TRBJ1-1; 7 positions agree with TRBD1. This CDR3 contains 16 residues. With 3 bases clipped from V and 5 bases from J, the junction kept 13 bases outside the gene matches. Per germline, CDR1 SGHRS and CDR2 YFSETQ. The CDR3 here is CASSWRTTGSGTEAFF. The CDR3 bases are TGCGCCAGCAGCTGGAGAACGACAGGGTCGGGGACTGAAGCTTTCTTT.

This rearrangement joins TRBV10-1 to TRBJ2-5; D might be TRBD2 (6 bases). The CDR3 runs to 13 residues. CDR1 is WNHNN, CDR2 SYGVQD, per germline (reference sequence). V lost 11 bases and J 2 bases, leaving 15 bases between the germline ends. The CDR3 DNA follows: TGCGCCTCTCAGAGTGCGGGGCAAGAGACCCAGTACTTC. This translates into CASQSAGQETQYF.

V is TRBV11-2 and J is TRBJ1-4; no definite D call. Germline-derived CDR1 and CDR2 are SGHAT and FQNNGV. The CDR3 runs to 14 residues. The V end was cut by 5 bases, the J end by 12 bases, with 19 bases between. The CDR3 sequence is CASSPTRSYGELFF. CDR3 coding DNA: TGTGCCAGCAGCCCGACCCGATCATACGGAGAACTGTTTTTT.

This clone was counted only a few times. The chain combines TRBV7-2 with TRBJ2-7, with 7 nucleotides matching TRBD1. The CDR3 runs to 15 residues. The germline V gene has CDR1 SGHTA and CDR2 FQGNSA. V lost 4 bases to trimming and J lost 2 bases; unmatched junction nucleotides: 8. The CDR3 nucleotides are TGTGCCAGCAGCTCTTACAGGGGTTTGGCCTACGAGCAGTACTTC. This encodes CASSSYRGLAYEQYF.

This clone showed up just a few times. This chain uses TRBV5-1 with TRBJ2-1; 7 nucleotides agree with TRBD2. The CDR3 runs 14 residues. Germline assignment: CDR1 SGHRS and CDR2 YFSETQ. Trimming took 1 base from V and 8 from J; bases not matched to a gene: 6. This chain's CDR3 is CASSLYGGRDEQFF. The CDR3 DNA reads TGCGCCAGCAGCTTGTATGGGGGGAGGGATGAGCAGTTCTTC.

This clone was counted between two and nine times. The V gene is TRBV5-6, the J gene TRBJ1-1, with 9 bases aligning to TRBD1. Looked up from germline, CDR1 is SGHDT and CDR2 is YYEEEE. This CDR3 has 14 amino acids. V was pared by 4 bases and J by 10 bases, with 11 bases of the junction left unmatched. CDR3 region: CASSPQGARTRAFF. In nucleotides, the CDR3 is TGTGCCAGCAGCCCACAGGGGGCAAGGACGAGAGCTTTCTTT.

V is TRBV6-5 and J is TRBJ1-3; 7 positions agree with TRBD1. V gave up 5 bases and J gave up 6 bases; unmatched junction bases: 7. CDR1 is MNHEY, CDR2 SVGAGI, per germline. The CDR3 sequence is 14 residues long. CDR3 coding DNA: TGTGCCAGCAGTGTAGGACAGGCGGCAAACACCATATATTTT. This sequence encodes CASSVGQAANTIYF.

As DNA, the CDR3 is TGTGCCAGCAGCTCTTATATACAGAGGGCGAGACCCTATGGCTACACCTTC. Translating gives CASSSYIQRARPYGYTF. The chain couples TRBV11-2 to TRBJ1-2; D is unresolved. The CDR3 totals 17 residues. V was shortened by 4 bases and J by 4 bases, with 22 bases between the two germline ends. Per the germline V gene, CDR1 is SGHAT and CDR2 is FQNNGV.

The chain employs TRBV30 and TRBJ1-5; TRBD1 might be the D (6 bases). Germline CDR1 reads GTSNPN; CDR2 reads SVGIG (reference sequence). The CDR3 is 13 residues long. The germline V and J ends were trimmed by 1 base and 4 bases, with 8 bases remaining between them. The CDR3 bases are TGTGCCTGGAGTGCTGGACAGAATCAGCCCCAGCATTTT. This gives the protein CAWSAGQNQPQHF.

The V gene is TRBV6-5, the J gene TRBJ1-2; no clear D. Germline loops: CDR1 MNHEY, CDR2 SVGAGI. The V and J ends lost 4 bases and 2 bases respectively, with 5 bases between them. The CDR3 covers 12 residues. As DNA, the CDR3 is TGTGCCAGCAGTTCAGAAAACTATGGCTACACCTTC. Translating it yields CASSSENYGYTF.

Worth noting for this clone: The conserved phenylalanine or tryptophan normally closing the CDR3 is absent here, so this likely arose from a read error. No DNA is shown, since the ends of the CDR3 on it are uncertain; the CDR3 is the one TCRdb lists. V usage is TRBV5-4 and J usage is TRBJ2-7; the table's D call, TRBD2, was not checked against the DNA. Ends included, the CDR3 has 9 residues. Germline values: CDR1 SGHNT, CDR2 YYREEE (reference sequence). Here the CDR3 reads CASSSQSGL.

As DNA, the CDR3 is TGTGCCAGCAGCTTGTCGGGACAGGGATCCTACGAGCAGTACTTC. This encodes CASSLSGQGSYEQYF. J is TRBJ2-7 and V is TRBV5-6; 9 nucleotides align to TRBD1. The ends lost 1 base at V and 1 base at J; junction bases unmatched: 3. Germline V CDR1 and CDR2: SGHDT, YYEEEE. The CDR3 totals 15 residues.

The J gene is TRBJ1-2, the V gene TRBV9; 10 bases agree with TRBD1. The J segment lost 7 bases and the V segment lost 1 base, leaving 7 bases of the junction unmatched. This CDR3 comprises 15 residues. The germline CDR1 and CDR2 sequences are SGDLS and YYNGEE. The CDR3, as DNA: TGTGCCAGCAGCGTAAGACAGGGGGCTGGGTCTGGCTACACCTTC. Translated, it gives CASSVRQGAGSGYTF.